This T cell receptor beta chain is drawn from a study of blood T cell repertoires in COVID-19. On the study more broadly: Samples came from the United States, Italy and Spain, spanning acute and convalescent COVID-19. Sample material is recorded as cDNA or gDNA derived from T cells, B-cell-depleted T cells, or PBMCs.

The CDR3 is 16 amino acids. Unmatched junction bases numbered 5, after V lost 3 bases and J lost 4 bases. Germline-derived CDR1 and CDR2 are MDHEN and SYDVKM. In the original processing: Amplification of reference gene primers provided the estimated nucleated cell counts. TCRdb's copy holds only in-frame clones and misses some; the assay was immunoSEQ multiplex PCR. The V and J calls and the clone size are those of that table, but D and trimming were determined from the DNA. Seen here are 95,000 to 150,000 clones, around 83% observed once, and the top ten hold over 9.5%. V is TRBV28 and J is TRBJ2-5, with 13 bases fitting TRBD2. This TCR derives from a man in his fifties or sixties with acute or convalescent COVID-19. Sequencing was carried out using peripheral blood. CDR3: CASSFGLAGAGETQYF. In DNA form, the CDR3 reads TGTGCCAGCAGTTTCGGACTAGCGGGAGCTGGAGAGACCCAGTACTTC.